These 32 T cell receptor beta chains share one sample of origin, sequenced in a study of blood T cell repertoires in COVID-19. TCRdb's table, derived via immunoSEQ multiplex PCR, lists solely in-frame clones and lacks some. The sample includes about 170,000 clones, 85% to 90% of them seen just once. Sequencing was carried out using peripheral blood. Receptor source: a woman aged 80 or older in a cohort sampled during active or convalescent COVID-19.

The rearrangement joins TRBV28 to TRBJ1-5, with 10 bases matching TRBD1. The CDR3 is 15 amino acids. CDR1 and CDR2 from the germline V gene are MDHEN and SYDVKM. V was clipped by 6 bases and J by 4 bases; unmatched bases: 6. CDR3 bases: TGTGCCAGCAGGCCCCCGGGACAGGGGAATCAGCCCCAGCATTTT. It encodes CASRPPGQGNQPQHF.

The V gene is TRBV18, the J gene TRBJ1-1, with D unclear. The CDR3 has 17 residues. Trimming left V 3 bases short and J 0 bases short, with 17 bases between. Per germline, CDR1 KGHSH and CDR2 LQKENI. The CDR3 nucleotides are TGTGCCAGCTCACCCCCGAGTAGATTTCTGATGAACACTGAAGCTTTCTTT. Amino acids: CASSPPSRFLMNTEAFF.

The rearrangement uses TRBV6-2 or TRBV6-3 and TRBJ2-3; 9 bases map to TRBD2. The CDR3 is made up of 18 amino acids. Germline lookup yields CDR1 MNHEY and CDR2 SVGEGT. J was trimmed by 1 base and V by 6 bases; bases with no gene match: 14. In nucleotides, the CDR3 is TGTGCCAGCAGCCCTAGGGGGGGGACTAGCTCACGCACAGATACGCAGTATTTT. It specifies CASSPRGGTSSRTDTQYF.

CDR3: CASSSQQTTGAYGYTF. The DNA of the CDR3 is TGCGCCAGCAGCTCCCAACAAACGACAGGCGCCTATGGCTACACCTTC. The V call is TRBV5-1, the J call TRBJ1-2, with a weak D call TRBD1 (6 bases). Trimming shortened V by 3 bases and J by 4 bases, and 19 bases separated the two germline ends. This CDR3 comprises 16 residues. Per germline, CDR1 SGHRS and CDR2 YFSETQ.

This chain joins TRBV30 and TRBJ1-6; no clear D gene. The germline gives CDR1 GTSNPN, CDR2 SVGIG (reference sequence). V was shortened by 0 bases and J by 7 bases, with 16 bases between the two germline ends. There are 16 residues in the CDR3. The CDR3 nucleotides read TGTGCCTGGAGTGTACCACGCGGGTGGGGAAATTCACCCCTCCACTTT. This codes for CAWSVPRGWGNSPLHF.

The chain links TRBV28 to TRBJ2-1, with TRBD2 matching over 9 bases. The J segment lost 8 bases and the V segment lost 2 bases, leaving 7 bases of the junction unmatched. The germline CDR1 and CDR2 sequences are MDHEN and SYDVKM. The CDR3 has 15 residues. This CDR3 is CASSLRGRAGDEQFF. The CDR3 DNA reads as TGTGCCAGCAGTTTACGCGGGAGGGCCGGGGATGAGCAGTTCTTC.

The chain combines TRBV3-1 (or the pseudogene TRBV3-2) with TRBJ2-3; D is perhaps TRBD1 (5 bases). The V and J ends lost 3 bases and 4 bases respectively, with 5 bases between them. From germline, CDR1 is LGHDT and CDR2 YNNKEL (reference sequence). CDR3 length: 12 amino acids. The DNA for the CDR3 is TGTGCCAGCAGCCAGGGGCCAGATACGCAGTATTTT. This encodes CASSQGPDTQYF.

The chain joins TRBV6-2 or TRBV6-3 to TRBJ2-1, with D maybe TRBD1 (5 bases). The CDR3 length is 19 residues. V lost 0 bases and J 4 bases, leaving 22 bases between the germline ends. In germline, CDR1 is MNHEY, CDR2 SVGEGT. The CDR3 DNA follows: TGTGCCAGCAGTTACTCGATCGGTTCGTGGGGCAGTGGGTACAATGAGCAGTTCTTC. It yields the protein CASSYSIGSWGSGYNEQFF.

The CDR3 region is CASSPSGRSTDTQYF. CDR3 sequence (DNA): TGTGCCAGCAGTCCTAGCGGGAGGTCCACAGATACGCAGTATTTT. The chain combines TRBV6-6 with TRBJ2-3; 11 bases align to TRBD2. The V segment lost 5 bases and the J segment 2 bases; nucleotides outside the gene matches: 3. This CDR3 has 15 amino acids. The germline gives CDR1 MNHNY, CDR2 SVGAGI (reference sequence).

Written as DNA, the CDR3 is TGTGCCAGCAGCCGAGGTCCCGGAGAAGCTTTCTTT. Translating it yields CASSRGPGEAFF. The gene calls are TRBV3-1 (or the pseudogene TRBV3-2) and TRBJ1-1; D uncertain. The CDR3 is made up of 12 amino acids. Trimming took 4 bases from V and 8 from J, leaving 11 bases between them. Per the germline V gene, CDR1 is LGHDT and CDR2 is YNNKEL (reference sequence).

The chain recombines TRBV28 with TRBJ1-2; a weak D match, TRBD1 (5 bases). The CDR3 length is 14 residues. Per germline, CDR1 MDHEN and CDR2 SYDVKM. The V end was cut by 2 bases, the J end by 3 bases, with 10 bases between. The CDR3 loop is CASSLETVDYGYTF. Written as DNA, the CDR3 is TGTGCCAGCAGTTTAGAGACAGTGGACTATGGCTACACCTTC.

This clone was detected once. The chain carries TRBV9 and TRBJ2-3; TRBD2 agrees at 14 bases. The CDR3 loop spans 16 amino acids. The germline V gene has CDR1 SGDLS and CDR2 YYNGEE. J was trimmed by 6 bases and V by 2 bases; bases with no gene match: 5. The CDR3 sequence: CASSVGLAGGWDTQYF. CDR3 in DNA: TGTGCCAGCAGCGTCGGACTAGCGGGGGGTTGGGATACGCAGTATTTT.

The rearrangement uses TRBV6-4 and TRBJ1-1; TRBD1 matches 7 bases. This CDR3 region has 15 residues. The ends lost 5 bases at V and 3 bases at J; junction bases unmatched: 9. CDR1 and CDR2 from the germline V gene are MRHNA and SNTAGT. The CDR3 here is CASSKPGQRYTEAFF. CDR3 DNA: TGTGCCAGCAGTAAACCGGGACAGCGATACACTGAAGCTTTCTTT.

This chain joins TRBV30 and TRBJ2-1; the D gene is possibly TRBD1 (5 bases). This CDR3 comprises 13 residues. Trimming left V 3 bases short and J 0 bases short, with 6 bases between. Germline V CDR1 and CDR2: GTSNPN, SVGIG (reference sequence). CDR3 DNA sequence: TGTGCCTGGAGCAGGGCCTCCTACAATGAGCAGTTCTTC. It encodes CAWSRASYNEQFF.

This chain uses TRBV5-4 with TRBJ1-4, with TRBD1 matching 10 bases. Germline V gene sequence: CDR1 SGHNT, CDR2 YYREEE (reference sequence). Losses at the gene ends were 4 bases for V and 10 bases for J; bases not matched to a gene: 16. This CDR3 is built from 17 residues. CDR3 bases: TGTGCCAGCAGCCTGGCCAATGGACAGGGGGGGGGCGGAAAACTGTTTTTT. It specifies CASSLANGQGGGGKLFF. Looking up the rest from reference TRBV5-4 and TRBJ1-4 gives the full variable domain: ETGVTQSPTHLIKTRGQQVTLRCSSQSGHNTVSWYQQALGQGPQFIFQYYREEENGRGNFPPRFSGLQFPNYSSELNVNALELDDSALYLCASSLANGQGGGGKLFFGSGTQLSVL.

The CDR3 DNA follows: TGCGCCAGCAGCTTGGCGGGTTACCAAGAGACCCAGTACTTC. Encoded protein: CASSLAGYQETQYF. The V and J genes are TRBV5-1 and TRBJ2-5; D is ambiguous. CDR3 length equals 14 residues. Looked up from germline, CDR1 is SGHRS and CDR2 is YFSETQ. V was shortened by 0 bases and J by 0 bases, with 6 bases between the two germline ends.

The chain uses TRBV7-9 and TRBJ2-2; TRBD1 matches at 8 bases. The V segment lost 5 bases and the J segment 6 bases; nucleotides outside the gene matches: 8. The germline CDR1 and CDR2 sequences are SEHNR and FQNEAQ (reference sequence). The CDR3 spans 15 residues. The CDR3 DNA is TGTGCCAGCAGCCTGTGGACAGGGCGTCCCGGGGAGCTGTTTTTT. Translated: CASSLWTGRPGELFF.

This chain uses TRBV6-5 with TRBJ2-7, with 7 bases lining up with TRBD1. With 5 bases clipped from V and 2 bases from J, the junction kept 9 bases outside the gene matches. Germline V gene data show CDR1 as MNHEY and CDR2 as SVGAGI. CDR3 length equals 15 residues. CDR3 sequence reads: CASSRTGINPYEQYV. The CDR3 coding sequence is TGTGCCAGCAGTCGGACAGGCATAAACCCCTACGAGCAGTACGTC.

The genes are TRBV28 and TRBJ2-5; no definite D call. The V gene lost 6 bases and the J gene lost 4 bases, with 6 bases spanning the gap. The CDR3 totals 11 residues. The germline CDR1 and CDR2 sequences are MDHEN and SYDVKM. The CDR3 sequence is CASRALETQYF. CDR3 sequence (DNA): TGTGCCAGCAGGGCTTTAGAGACCCAGTACTTC.

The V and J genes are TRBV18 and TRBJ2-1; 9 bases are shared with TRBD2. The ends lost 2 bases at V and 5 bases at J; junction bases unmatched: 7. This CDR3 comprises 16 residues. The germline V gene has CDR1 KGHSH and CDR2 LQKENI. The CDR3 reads CASSPRLRGGHNEQFF. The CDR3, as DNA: TGTGCCAGCTCACCAAGGCTGCGGGGGGGCCACAATGAGCAGTTCTTC.

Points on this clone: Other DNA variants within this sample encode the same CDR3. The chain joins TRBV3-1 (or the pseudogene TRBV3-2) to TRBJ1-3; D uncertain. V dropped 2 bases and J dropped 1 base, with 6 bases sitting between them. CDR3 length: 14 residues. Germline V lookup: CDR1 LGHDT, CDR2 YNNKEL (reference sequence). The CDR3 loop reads CASSQRGSGNTIYF. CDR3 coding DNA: TGTGCCAGCAGCCAACGAGGATCTGGAAACACCATATATTTT.

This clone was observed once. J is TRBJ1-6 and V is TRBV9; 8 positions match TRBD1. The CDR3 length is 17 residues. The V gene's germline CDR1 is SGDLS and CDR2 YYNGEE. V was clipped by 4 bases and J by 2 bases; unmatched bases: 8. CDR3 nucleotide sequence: TGTGCCAGCAGCCCGAGGACAGGGTCGGCCTATAATTCACCCCTCCACTTT. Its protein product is CASSPRTGSAYNSPLHF.

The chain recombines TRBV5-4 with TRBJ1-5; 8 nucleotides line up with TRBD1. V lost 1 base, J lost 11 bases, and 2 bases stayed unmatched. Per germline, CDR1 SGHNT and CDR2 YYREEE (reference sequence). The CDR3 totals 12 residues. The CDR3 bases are TGTGCCAGCAGCTTGAGGGGACAGGCCCAGCATTTT. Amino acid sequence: CASSLRGQAQHF.

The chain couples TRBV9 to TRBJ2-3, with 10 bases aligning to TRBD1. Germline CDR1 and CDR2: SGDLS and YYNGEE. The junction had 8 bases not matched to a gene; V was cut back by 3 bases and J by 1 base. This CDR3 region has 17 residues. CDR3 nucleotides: TGTGCCAGCAGCGGGGACAGGGGAACGGTAGGCACAGATACGCAGTATTTT. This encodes CASSGDRGTVGTDTQYF.

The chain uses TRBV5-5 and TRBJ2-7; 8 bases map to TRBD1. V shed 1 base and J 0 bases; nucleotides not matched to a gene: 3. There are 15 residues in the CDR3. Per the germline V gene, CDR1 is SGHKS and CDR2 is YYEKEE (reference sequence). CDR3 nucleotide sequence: TGTGCCAGCAGCTTGTCAGGGGGCGGCTCCTACGAGCAGTACTTC. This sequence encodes CASSLSGGGSYEQYF.

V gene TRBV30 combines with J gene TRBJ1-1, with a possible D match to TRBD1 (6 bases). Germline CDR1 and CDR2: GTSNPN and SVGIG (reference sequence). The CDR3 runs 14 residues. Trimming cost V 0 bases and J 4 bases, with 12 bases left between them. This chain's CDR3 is CAWSVGGAVTEAFF. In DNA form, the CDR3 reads TGTGCCTGGAGTGTAGGGGGGGCGGTCACTGAAGCTTTCTTT.

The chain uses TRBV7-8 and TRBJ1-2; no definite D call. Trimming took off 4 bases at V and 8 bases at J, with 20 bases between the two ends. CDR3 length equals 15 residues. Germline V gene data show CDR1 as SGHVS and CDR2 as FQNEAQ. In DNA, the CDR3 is TGTGCCAGCAGCTCCCAACCGGAGGAGTCGGTCGGCTACACCTTC. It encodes CASSSQPEESVGYTF. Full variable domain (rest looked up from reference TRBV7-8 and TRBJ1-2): GAGVSQSPRYKVAKRGQDVALRCDPISGHVSLFWYQQALGQGPEFLTYFQNEAQLDKSGLPSDRFFAERPEGSVSTLKIQRTQQEDSAVYLCASSSQPEESVGYTFGSGTRLTVV.

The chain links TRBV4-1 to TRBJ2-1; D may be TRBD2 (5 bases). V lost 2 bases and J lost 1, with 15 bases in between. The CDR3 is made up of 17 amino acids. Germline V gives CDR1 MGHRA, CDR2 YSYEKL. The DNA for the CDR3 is TGCGCCAGCAGCCAACTCCGACGCGGGCTTTCCTACAATGAGCAGTTCTTC. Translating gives CASSQLRRGLSYNEQFF.

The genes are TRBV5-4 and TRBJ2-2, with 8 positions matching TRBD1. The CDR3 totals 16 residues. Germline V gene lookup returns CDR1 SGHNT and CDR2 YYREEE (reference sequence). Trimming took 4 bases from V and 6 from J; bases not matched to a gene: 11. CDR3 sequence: CASSPSLRGLAGELFF. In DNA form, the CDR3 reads TGTGCCAGCAGCCCGTCCCTCAGGGGGCTGGCCGGGGAGCTGTTTTTT.

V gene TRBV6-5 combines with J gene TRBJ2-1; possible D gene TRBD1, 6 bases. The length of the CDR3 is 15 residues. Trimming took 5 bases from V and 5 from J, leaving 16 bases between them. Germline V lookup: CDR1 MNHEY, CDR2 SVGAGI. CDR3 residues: CASSNDRSPNNEQFF. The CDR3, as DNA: TGTGCCAGCAGTAACGACAGGTCGCCTAACAATGAGCAGTTCTTC.

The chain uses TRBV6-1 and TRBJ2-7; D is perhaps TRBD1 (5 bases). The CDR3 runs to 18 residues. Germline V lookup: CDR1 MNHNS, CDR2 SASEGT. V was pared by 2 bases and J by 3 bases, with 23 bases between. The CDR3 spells CASSERVSIYGHSYEQYF. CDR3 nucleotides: TGTGCCAGCAGTGAAAGGGTAAGCATATACGGACATAGCTACGAGCAGTACTTC.

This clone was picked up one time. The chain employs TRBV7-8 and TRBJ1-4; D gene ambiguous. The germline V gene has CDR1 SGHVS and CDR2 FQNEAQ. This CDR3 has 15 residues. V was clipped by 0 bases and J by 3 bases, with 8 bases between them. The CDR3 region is CASSLAEVSNEKLFF. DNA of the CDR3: TGTGCCAGCAGCTTAGCAGAGGTATCTAATGAAAAACTGTTTTTT. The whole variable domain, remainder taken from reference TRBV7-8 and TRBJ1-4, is GAGVSQSPRYKVAKRGQDVALRCDPISGHVSLFWYQQALGQGPEFLTYFQNEAQLDKSGLPSDRFFAERPEGSVSTLKIQRTQQEDSAVYLCASSLAEVSNEKLFFGSGTQLSVL.